Presented here are 10 T cell receptor beta chains from one specimen sequenced in a study of cytomegalovirus exposure and HLA in healthy donors. With 60 Vbeta and 13 Jbeta primers, the PCR was carried out. Some clones are missing from TCRdb's copy, which holds only in-frame ones; the method was immunoSEQ multiplex PCR. The repertoire holds 150,000 to 200,000 clones, with around 80% as singletons. Material for sequencing was PBMCs. The origin of the receptors is a woman in her forties in good health and CMV-seropositive.

The chain joins TRBV2 to TRBJ2-1; 12 bases match TRBD2. V shed 6 bases and J 8 bases; nucleotides not matched to a gene: 5. Germline CDR1 is SNHLY and CDR2 is FYNNEI. The CDR3 totals 14 residues. The CDR3 nucleotides read TGTGCCAGCAGGACGACTAGCGGGAGAGATGAGCAGTTCTTC. Protein product: CASRTTSGRDEQFF.

The chain carries TRBV7-3 and TRBJ2-3; TRBD1 matches 8 bases. This CDR3 comprises 15 residues. The germline V gene encodes CDR1 SGHTA and CDR2 FQGTGA. V was pared by 0 bases and J by 4 bases, with 3 bases of the junction left unmatched. The chain's CDR3 is CASSLTGTGADTQYF. The CDR3 nucleotides are TGTGCCAGCAGCTTAACGGGGACAGGTGCAGATACGCAGTATTTT.

There are a few counts of this clone. The J gene is TRBJ1-2, the V gene TRBV28, with D uncertain. Trimming pared 3 bases from V and 1 base from J, leaving 9 bases between. From germline, CDR1 is MDHEN and CDR2 SYDVKM. CDR3 length: 14 amino acids. The CDR3 DNA reads TGTGCCAGCAGTTTGGAGCAGCTTAACTATGGCTACACCTTC. As protein: CASSLEQLNYGYTF.

The chain is built from TRBV7-6 and TRBJ2-2; 7 nucleotides match TRBD2. The V segment lost 9 bases and the J segment 6 bases; nucleotides outside the gene matches: 10. In germline, CDR1 is SGHVS, CDR2 FNYEAQ. The CDR3 loop spans 14 amino acids. Written as DNA, the CDR3 is TGTGCCAGTCTTAAGGCGGGAGTGGCCGGGGAGCTGTTTTTT. Translation gives CASLKAGVAGELFF.

This clone was counted between two and nine times. The chain employs TRBV7-9 and TRBJ1-1; D may be TRBD1 (6 bases). CDR3 length equals 14 residues. Germline loops: CDR1 SEHNR, CDR2 FQNEAQ (reference sequence). Trimming removed 6 bases at V and 4 bases at J, with 15 bases between. This CDR3 is CASSSGVGSTEAFF. The CDR3 DNA reads as TGTGCCAGCAGTTCAGGGGTTGGGAGCACTGAAGCTTTCTTT.

The V gene is TRBV9, the J gene TRBJ2-7; 8 bases agree with TRBD2. V lost 4 bases and J lost 5; bases outside the gene matches: 5. Germline V gene sequence: CDR1 SGDLS, CDR2 YYNGEE. The CDR3 loop spans 13 amino acids. CDR3 loop: CASSQGLAHEQYF. CDR3 DNA sequence: TGTGCCAGCAGCCAAGGACTAGCACACGAGCAGTACTTC.

DNA for the CDR3: TGCGCCAGGTATACAGGGTCATGTACTGAAGCTTTCTTT. Translation: CARYTGSCTEAFF. The chain recombines TRBV5-1 with TRBJ1-1, with D possibly TRBD1 on 6 matching bases. CDR3 size: 13 residues. Trimming shortened V by 8 bases and J by 5 bases, and 16 bases separated the two germline ends. Per the germline V gene, CDR1 is SGHRS and CDR2 is YFSETQ. The full variable domain, in which reference TRBV5-1 and TRBJ1-1 provide the parts outside the CDR3, is KAGVTQTPRYLIKTRGQQVTLSCSPISGHRSVSWYQQTPGQGLQFLFEYFSETQRNKGNFPGRFSGRQFSNSRSEMNVSTLELGDSALYLCARYTGSCTEAFFGQGTRLTVV.

The genes are TRBV10-3 and TRBJ2-7, with D possibly TRBD1 on 5 matching bases. With 3 bases removed from V and 1 base from J, the gap between germline ends came to 10 bases. This CDR3 is built from 14 residues. CDR1 ENHRY and CDR2 SYGVKD come from the germline V gene. CDR3 protein: CAISEGVRSYEQYF. For the CDR3, the DNA is TGTGCCATCAGTGAAGGGGTCCGTTCCTACGAGCAGTACTTC.

V and J are TRBV6-5 and TRBJ1-4; possible D gene TRBD1, 5 bases. The CDR3 consists of 15 residues. Germline CDR1 and CDR2: MNHEY and SVGAGI. Trimming removed 6 bases at V and 5 bases at J, with 16 bases between. The CDR3 loop reads CASRSTRGTNEKLFF. The CDR3 nucleotides read TGTGCCAGCAGGAGTACGCGGGGGACGAATGAAAAACTGTTTTTT.

The chain combines TRBV5-1 with TRBJ2-1; 11 nucleotides align to TRBD2. The CDR3 spans 15 residues. CDR1 is SGHRS and CDR2 is YFSETQ in the germline V gene. V lost 6 bases, J lost 7 bases, and 9 bases stayed unmatched. Here the CDR3 reads CASTQTGTSGNEQFF. The CDR3 bases are TGCGCCAGCACCCAGACCGGGACTAGCGGTAATGAGCAGTTCTTC.